Presented here are 23 T cell receptor beta chains from one specimen sequenced in a study of beta chain features in type 1 diabetes. Study outcomes and limitations: Across all four CD4+ subsets, people with type 1 diabetes showed modestly shorter TCRB CDR3s.

As every portion of the isolated RNA was reverse transcribed, the sequencing read expressed TCRB transcripts. The method was immunoSEQ multiplex PCR; TCRdb's version includes in-frame clones alone and lacks a portion of them. The sample holds 500,000 to 850,000 clones, 11% to 15% seen once. Antigen specificity for these receptors is unknown. The material sequenced was naive CD4+ T cells from blood. These receptors were collected from a man aged 18 to 29 with type 1 diabetes.

The genes are TRBV30 and TRBJ2-1, with 7 bases identical to TRBD2. CDR1 and CDR2 from the germline V gene are GTSNPN and SVGIG (reference sequence). V was clipped by 2 bases and J by 6 bases; unmatched bases: 13. The CDR3 is made up of 16 amino acids. The CDR3 bases are TGTGCCTGGAGTCCCCGTTTTCCGGGGGAGGGCAATGAGCAGTTCTTC. Translating it yields CAWSPRFPGEGNEQFF.

The CDR3: CASSNGPLDYQPQHF. The CDR3 coding sequence is TGTGCCAGCAGCAACGGGCCGCTGGATTATCAGCCCCAGCATTTT. This rearrangement joins TRBV21-1 to TRBJ1-5. TRBV21-1 is flagged as a pseudogene. This CDR3 has 15 residues.

The chain carries TRBV30 and TRBJ1-1; 8 bases fit TRBD1. The CDR3 has 13 amino acids. After removal of 3 bases from V and 5 bases from J, the junction contained 5 bases not matched to a gene. Germline CDR1 is GTSNPN and CDR2 is SVGIG (reference sequence). CDR3 nucleotide sequence: TGTGCCTGGAGGATGGACAGGGTAACTGAAGCTTTCTTT. Translation: CAWRMDRVTEAFF.

The chain has TRBV11-1 and TRBJ2-7; 10 nucleotides match TRBD1. Germline CDR1 SGHAT, CDR2 FQDESV (reference sequence). This CDR3 comprises 13 residues. V lost 6 bases, J lost 6 bases, and 5 bases stayed unmatched. CDR3 coding DNA: TGTGCCAGCAGGCCCAGGACAGGGGGCGAGCAGTACTTC. This codes for CASRPRTGGEQYF.

The chain employs TRBV30 and TRBJ1-2, with D perhaps TRBD1 (5 bases). Germline V gene sequence: CDR1 GTSNPN, CDR2 SVGIG (reference sequence). The CDR3 extends over 14 amino acids. V was pared by 0 bases and J by 0 bases, with 8 bases between. The CDR3 region is CAWSVGGSNYGYTF. The CDR3 DNA reads TGTGCCTGGAGTGTTGGGGGTTCTAACTATGGCTACACCTTC.

This chain connects TRBV30 to TRBJ2-3; 9 bases line up with TRBD1. With V trimmed by 4 bases and J by 2 bases, 1 base remained unmatched. Per the germline V gene, CDR1 is GTSNPN and CDR2 is SVGIG (reference sequence). This CDR3 has 13 residues. CDR3 amino acids: CAWTQGATDTQYF. CDR3 sequence (DNA): TGTGCCTGGACACAGGGGGCCACAGATACGCAGTATTTT.

The CDR3 nucleotides read TGTGCCAGCAGTTTGGGACAGGGGGCGGAAGCTTTCTTT. It encodes CASSLGQGAEAFF. This rearrangement joins TRBV27 to TRBJ1-1, with 12 positions matching TRBD1. CDR3 length equals 13 residues. Germline CDR1 MNHEY, CDR2 SMNVEV (reference sequence). The V segment lost 3 bases and the J segment 8 bases; nucleotides outside the gene matches: 1.

The genes are TRBV14 and TRBJ2-7; possible D gene TRBD1, 5 bases. The CDR3 is made up of 12 amino acids. CDR1 is SGHDN, CDR2 FVKESK, per germline. Trimming took 3 bases from V and 4 from J, leaving 7 bases between them. CDR3 DNA sequence: TGTGCCAGCAGCCAGGGGCAGTACGAGCAGTACTTC. Its protein is CASSQGQYEQYF.

This rearrangement joins TRBV13 to TRBJ2-1, with TRBD2 as a possible D gene (6 bases). The germline V gene encodes CDR1 PRHDT and CDR2 FYEKMQ (reference sequence). Trimming cost V 6 bases and J 6 bases, with 18 bases left between them. The CDR3 runs 15 residues. CDR3 sequence: CASRHRPASANEQFF. The CDR3 DNA reads as TGTGCCAGCAGACACAGACCCGCTAGCGCCAATGAGCAGTTCTTC.

The chain recombines TRBV7-2 with TRBJ2-1; D may be TRBD1 (6 bases). Trimming shortened V by 0 bases and J by 8 bases, and 20 bases separated the two germline ends. Germline V gene lookup returns CDR1 SGHTA and CDR2 FQGNSA. This CDR3 spans 17 amino acids. The chain's CDR3 is CASSLAGNLVGADEQFF. Here the CDR3 DNA reads TGTGCCAGCAGCTTAGCAGGGAATTTGGTGGGGGCAGATGAGCAGTTCTTC.

This clone was observed a few times. The rearrangement joins TRBV6-6 to TRBJ1-5, with 10 bases identical to TRBD1. V trimming: 2 bases; J trimming: 0 bases; junction bases outside the gene matches: 1. Germline CDR1 is MNHNY and CDR2 is SVGAGI (reference sequence). The CDR3 consists of 16 residues. Here the CDR3 reads CASSYGTGVSNQPQHF. In nucleotides, the CDR3 is TGTGCCAGCAGTTACGGGACAGGGGTTAGCAATCAGCCCCAGCATTTT.

The chain joins TRBV6-5 to TRBJ2-5; TRBD2 matches 14 bases. Germline V gene lookup returns CDR1 MNHEY and CDR2 SVGAGI. CDR3 length: 15 amino acids. The J segment lost 5 bases and the V segment lost 6 bases, leaving 5 bases of the junction unmatched. CDR3 DNA: TGTGCCAGCAGACCGACTAGCGGGAGGGGCGAGACCCAGTACTTC. As protein: CASRPTSGRGETQYF.

This clone was seen a handful of times. The chain links TRBV7-2 to TRBJ1-3; 8 bases match TRBD1. The junction had 11 bases not matched to a gene; V was cut back by 6 bases and J by 7 bases. The CDR3 is made up of 15 amino acids. Looked up from germline, CDR1 is SGHTA and CDR2 is FQGNSA. CDR3 loop: CASSPPGGPRNTIYF. The CDR3 nucleotides read TGTGCCAGCAGTCCCCCAGGGGGCCCACGGAACACCATATATTTT.

The chain employs TRBV28 and TRBJ1-6, with a possible D match to TRBD1 (6 bases). This CDR3 contains 17 residues. V lost 2 bases and J 6 bases, leaving 17 bases between the germline ends. Germline V gene data show CDR1 as MDHEN and CDR2 as SYDVKM. CDR3 sequence: CASSLPPTGGINSPLHF. CDR3 nucleotides: TGTGCCAGCAGTTTACCACCGACGGGGGGCATTAATTCACCCCTCCACTTT.

The sample holds a few counts of this clone. The rearrangement links TRBV9 to TRBJ1-5; 7 nucleotides match TRBD1. Germline V gene lookup returns CDR1 SGDLS and CDR2 YYNGEE. CDR3 size: 16 residues. The CDR3 sequence: CASSGQTLFSNQPQHF. CDR3 DNA: TGTGCTTCTTCGGGACAGACCCTATTTAGCAATCAGCCCCAGCATTTT.

V and J are TRBV7-9 and TRBJ2-3; maybe TRBD1 (6 bases). The CDR3 totals 13 residues. The germline V and J ends were trimmed by 1 base and 14 bases, with 16 bases remaining between them. CDR1 is SEHNR and CDR2 is FQNEAQ in the germline V gene (reference sequence). The CDR3 coding sequence is TGTGCCAGCAGCTTAGGGACAGACAAAATCTCGTATTTT. Translating gives CASSLGTDKISYF.

The chain carries TRBV6-5 and TRBJ2-7; D possibly corresponds to TRBD1 (6 bases). Deletions cut 11 bases from V and 2 bases from J, with 13 bases between. The CDR3 loop spans 12 amino acids. Per the germline V gene, CDR1 is MNHEY and CDR2 is SVGAGI. CDR3 coding DNA: TGTGCCGTGGGACAAGGGACCTACGAGCAGTACTTC. It translates to CAVGQGTYEQYF.

This clone was picked up a small number of times. The chain is built from TRBV5-1 and TRBJ2-6; the D is unclear. CDR3 length equals 16 residues. Trimming removed 4 bases at V and 1 base at J, with 12 bases between. Germline CDR1 is SGHRS and CDR2 is YFSETQ. The CDR3 sequence: CASSRLSDSGANVLTF. The CDR3 region has the DNA TGCGCCAGCAGCCGACTCTCGGATTCTGGGGCCAACGTCCTGACTTTC.

The chain links TRBV29-1 to TRBJ1-1; 7 bases align to TRBD1. CDR1 and CDR2 from the germline V gene are SQVTM and ANQGSEA. The CDR3 has 12 amino acids. The ends lost 7 bases at V and 1 base at J; junction bases unmatched: 3. The CDR3 region has the DNA TGCAGCGAGGGACAGCCGAACACTGAAGCTTTCTTT. It specifies CSEGQPNTEAFF.

CDR3 nucleotide sequence: TGTGCCAGTAATTATGCAGGGAAGGGCACTGAAGCTTTCTTT. As protein: CASNYAGKGTEAFF. The gene calls are TRBV19 and TRBJ1-1; possibly TRBD1 for D (5 bases). V lost 7 bases, J lost 4 bases, and 16 bases lay in between. There are 14 residues in the CDR3. Germline V gene sequence: CDR1 LNHDA, CDR2 SQIVND (reference sequence).

The table lists this clone with a few counts. The chain couples TRBV5-4 to TRBJ1-2; TRBD1 matches 9 bases. This CDR3 comprises 15 residues. J lost 5 bases, V lost 3 bases, and 8 bases had no gene match. Germline V gene lookup returns CDR1 SGHNT and CDR2 YYREEE (reference sequence). The CDR3: CASSSGTGTLYGYTF. CDR3 in DNA: TGTGCCAGCAGCTCCGGGACAGGGACGCTATATGGCTACACCTTC.

This clone was observed a few times. The V gene is TRBV7-6, the J gene TRBJ2-3; D is undetermined. The germline V gene has CDR1 SGHVS and CDR2 FNYEAQ. The CDR3 extends over 12 amino acids. The V end was cut by 3 bases, the J end by 3 bases, with 4 bases between. CDR3 bases: TGTGCCAGCAGCTTTAAGACAGATACGCAGTATTTT. Translated, it gives CASSFKTDTQYF.

This chain links TRBV27 with TRBJ2-2; D not resolved. The CDR3 sequence is 13 residues long. The germline V and J ends were trimmed by 2 bases and 10 bases, with 11 bases remaining between them. The germline V gene has CDR1 MNHEY and CDR2 SMNVEV (reference sequence). This CDR3 reads CASSLVAGPELFF. CDR3 coding DNA: TGTGCCAGCAGTTTAGTAGCAGGCCCGGAGCTGTTTTTT.